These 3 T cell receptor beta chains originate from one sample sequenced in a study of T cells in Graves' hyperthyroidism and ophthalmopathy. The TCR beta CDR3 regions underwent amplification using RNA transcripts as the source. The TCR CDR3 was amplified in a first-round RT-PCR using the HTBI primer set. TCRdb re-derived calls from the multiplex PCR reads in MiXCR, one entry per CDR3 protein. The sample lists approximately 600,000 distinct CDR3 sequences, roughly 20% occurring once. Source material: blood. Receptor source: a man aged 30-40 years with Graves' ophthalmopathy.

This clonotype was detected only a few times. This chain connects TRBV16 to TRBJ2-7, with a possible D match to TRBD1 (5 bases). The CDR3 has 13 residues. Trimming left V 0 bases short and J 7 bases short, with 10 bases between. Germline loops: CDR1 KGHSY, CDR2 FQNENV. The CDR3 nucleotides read TGTGCCAGCAGCCAATCAAAGGGGTTAGAGCAGTACTTC. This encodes CASSQSKGLEQYF.

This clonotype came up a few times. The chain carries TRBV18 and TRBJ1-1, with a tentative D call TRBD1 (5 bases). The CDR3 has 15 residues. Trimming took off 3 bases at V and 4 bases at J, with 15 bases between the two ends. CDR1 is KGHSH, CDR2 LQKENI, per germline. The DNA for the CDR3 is TGTGCCAGCTCACCCGGGGAAGGGGAGGGCACTGAAGCTTTCTTT. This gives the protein CASSPGEGEGTEAFF.

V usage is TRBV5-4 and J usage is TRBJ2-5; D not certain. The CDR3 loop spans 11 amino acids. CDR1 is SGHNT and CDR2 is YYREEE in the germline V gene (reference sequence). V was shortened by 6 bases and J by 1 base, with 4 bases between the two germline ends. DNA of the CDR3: TGTGCCAGCACGGCCCAAGAGACCCAGTACTTC. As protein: CASTAQETQYF. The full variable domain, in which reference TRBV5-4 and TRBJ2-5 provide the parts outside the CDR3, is ETGVTQSPTHLIKTRGQQVTLRCSSQSGHNTVSWYQQALGQGPQFIFQYYREEENGRGNFPPRFSGLQFPNYSSELNVNALELDDSALYLCASTAQETQYFGPGTRLLVL.